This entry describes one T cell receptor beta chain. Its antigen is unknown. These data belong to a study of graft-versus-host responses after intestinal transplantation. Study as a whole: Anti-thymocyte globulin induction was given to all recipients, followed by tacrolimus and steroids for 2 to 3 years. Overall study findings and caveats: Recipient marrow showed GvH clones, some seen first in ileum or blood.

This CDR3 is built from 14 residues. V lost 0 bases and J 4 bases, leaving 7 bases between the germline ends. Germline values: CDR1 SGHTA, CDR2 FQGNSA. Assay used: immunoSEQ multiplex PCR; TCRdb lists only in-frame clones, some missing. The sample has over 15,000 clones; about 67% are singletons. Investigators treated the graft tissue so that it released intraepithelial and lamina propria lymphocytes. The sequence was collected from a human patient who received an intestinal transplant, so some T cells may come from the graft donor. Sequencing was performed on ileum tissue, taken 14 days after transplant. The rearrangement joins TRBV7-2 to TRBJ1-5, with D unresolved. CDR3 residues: CASSLAPMNQPQHF. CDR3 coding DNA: TGTGCCAGCAGCTTAGCCCCAATGAATCAGCCCCAGCATTTT.